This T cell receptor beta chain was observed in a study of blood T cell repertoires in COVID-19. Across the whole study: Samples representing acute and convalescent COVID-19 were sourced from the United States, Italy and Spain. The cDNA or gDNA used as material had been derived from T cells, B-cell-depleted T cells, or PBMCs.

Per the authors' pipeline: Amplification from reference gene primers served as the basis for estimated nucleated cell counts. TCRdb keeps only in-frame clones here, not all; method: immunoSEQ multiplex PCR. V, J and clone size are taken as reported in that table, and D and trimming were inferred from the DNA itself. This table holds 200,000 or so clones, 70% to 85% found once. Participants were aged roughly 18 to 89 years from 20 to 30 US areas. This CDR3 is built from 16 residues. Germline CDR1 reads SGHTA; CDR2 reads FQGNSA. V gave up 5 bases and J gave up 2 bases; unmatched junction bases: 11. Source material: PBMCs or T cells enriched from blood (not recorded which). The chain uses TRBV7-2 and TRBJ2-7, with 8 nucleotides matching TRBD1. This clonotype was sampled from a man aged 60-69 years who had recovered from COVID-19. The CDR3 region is CASSLRPGQDTYEQYF. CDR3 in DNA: TGTGCCAGCAGCCTTCGCCCGGGACAGGATACCTACGAGCAGTACTTC. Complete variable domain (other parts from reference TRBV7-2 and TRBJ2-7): GAGVSQSPSNKVTEKGKDVELRCDPISGHTALYWYRQSLGQGLEFLIYFQGNSAPDKSGLPSDRFSAERTGGSVSTLTIQRTQQEDSAVYLCASSLRPGQDTYEQYFGPGTRLTVT.